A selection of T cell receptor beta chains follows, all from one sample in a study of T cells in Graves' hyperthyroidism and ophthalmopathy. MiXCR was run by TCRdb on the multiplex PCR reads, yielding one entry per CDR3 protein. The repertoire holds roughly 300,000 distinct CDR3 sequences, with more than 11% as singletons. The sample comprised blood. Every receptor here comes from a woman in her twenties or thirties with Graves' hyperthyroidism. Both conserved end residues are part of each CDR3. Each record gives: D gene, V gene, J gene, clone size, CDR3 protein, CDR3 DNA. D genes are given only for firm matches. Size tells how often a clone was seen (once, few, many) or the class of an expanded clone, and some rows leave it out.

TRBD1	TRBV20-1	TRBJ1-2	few	CSAIPGTGSIYGYTF	TGCAGTGCTATCCCGGGGACAGGGAGTATCTATGGCTACACCTTC
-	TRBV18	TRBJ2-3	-	CASSPPLATDTQYF	TGTGCCAGCTCACCACCCTTGGCCACAGATACGCAGTATTTT
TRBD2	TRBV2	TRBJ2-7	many	CASLAAGGGEQYF	TGTGCCAGCCTGGCGGCGGGAGGGGGCGAGCAGTACTTC
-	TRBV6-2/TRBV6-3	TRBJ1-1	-	CASIQAGTKAFF	TGTGCCAGCATCCAGGCCGGGACGAAAGCTTTCTTT
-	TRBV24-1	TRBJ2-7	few	CATSAGPYYEQYF	TGTGCCACCAGTGCCGGGCCATACTACGAGCAGTACTTC
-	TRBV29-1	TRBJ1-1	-	CFSPEAFF	TGCTTCAGCCCTGAAGCTTTCTTT
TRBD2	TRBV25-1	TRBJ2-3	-	CASSEFTASGGDTQYF	TGTGCCAGCAGTGAATTCACAGCTAGCGGGGGGGATACGCAGTATTTT
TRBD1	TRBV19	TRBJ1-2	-	CASMGQRREGAYGYTF	TGTGCCAGTATGGGACAGAGACGGGAAGGGGCTTATGGCTACACCTTC
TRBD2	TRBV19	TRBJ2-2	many	CASSPSGREPNTGELFF	TGTGCCAGTAGCCCATCGGGGCGGGAGCCTAACACCGGGGAGCTGTTTTTT
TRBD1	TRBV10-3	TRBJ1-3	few	CAISGWTGVGGNTIYF	TGTGCCATCAGCGGATGGACAGGGGTGGGCGGAAACACCATATATTTT
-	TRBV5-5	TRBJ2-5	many	CASSDDRDQETQYF	TGTGCCAGCAGCGACGACCGGGACCAAGAGACCCAGTACTTC
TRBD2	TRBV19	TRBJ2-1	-	CASSIVDGGRAGQFF	TGTGCCAGTAGTATTGTTGATGGAGGGAGGGCCGGGCAGTTCTTC
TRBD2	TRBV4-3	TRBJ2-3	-	CASSQETSGRHTQYF	TGCGCCAGCAGCCAAGAAACTAGCGGGAGACATACGCAGTATTTT
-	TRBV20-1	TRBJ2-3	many	CSARDRATSTDTQYF	TGCAGTGCTAGAGATAGGGCCACGAGCACAGATACGCAGTATTTT
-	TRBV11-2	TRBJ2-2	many	CASRPGSGELFF	TGTGCCAGCCGGCCCGGTTCCGGGGAGCTGTTTTTT
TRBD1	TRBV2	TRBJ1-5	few	CASRTGVQPQHF	TGTGCCAGCAGAACAGGGGTACAGCCCCAGCATTTT
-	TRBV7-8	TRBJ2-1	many	CASSLNLGGSEQFF	TGTGCCAGCAGCCTGAACTTAGGGGGGAGTGAGCAGTTCTTC
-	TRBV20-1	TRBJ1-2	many	CSAVGGTPLSGDGYTF	TGCAGTGCCGTTGGGGGGACACCCCTCTCGGGCGATGGCTACACCTTC
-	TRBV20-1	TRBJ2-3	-	CSARVPTTDTQYF	TGCAGTGCTAGGGTCCCAACGACAGATACGCAGTATTTT
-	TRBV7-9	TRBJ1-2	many	CASSPSTDGYTF	TGTGCCAGCAGCCCAAGTACAGATGGCTACACCTTC
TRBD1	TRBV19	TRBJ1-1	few	CASSIRTGWNTEAFF	TGTGCCAGTAGTATCAGGACAGGCTGGAACACTGAAGCTTTCTTT
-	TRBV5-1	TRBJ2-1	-	CASRSRSSYNEQFF	TGCGCCAGCCGTTCGAGGAGCTCCTACAATGAGCAGTTCTTC
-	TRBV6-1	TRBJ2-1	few	CASGTEVTVFF	TGTGCCAGCGGTACGGAGGTCACGGTGTTCTTC
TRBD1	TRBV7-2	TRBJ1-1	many	CASSLFTGDTEAFF	TGTGCCAGCAGCTTATTTACAGGGGACACTGAAGCTTTCTTT
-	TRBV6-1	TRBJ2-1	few	CASIQGNEQFF	TGTGCCAGCATCCAGGGGAATGAGCAGTTCTTC